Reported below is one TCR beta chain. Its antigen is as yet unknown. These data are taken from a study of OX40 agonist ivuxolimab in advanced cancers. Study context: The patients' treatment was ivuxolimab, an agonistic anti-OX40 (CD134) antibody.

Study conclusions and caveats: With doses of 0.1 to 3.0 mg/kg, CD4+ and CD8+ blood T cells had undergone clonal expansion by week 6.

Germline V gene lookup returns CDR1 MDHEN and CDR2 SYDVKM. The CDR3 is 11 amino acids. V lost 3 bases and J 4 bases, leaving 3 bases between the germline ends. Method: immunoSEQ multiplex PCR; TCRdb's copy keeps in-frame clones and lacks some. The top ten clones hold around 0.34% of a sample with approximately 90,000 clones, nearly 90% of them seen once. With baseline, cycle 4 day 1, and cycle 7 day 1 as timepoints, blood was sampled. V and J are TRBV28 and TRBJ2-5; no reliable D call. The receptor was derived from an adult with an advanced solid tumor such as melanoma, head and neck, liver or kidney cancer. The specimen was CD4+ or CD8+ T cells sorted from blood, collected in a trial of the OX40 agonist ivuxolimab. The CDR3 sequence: CASSFLETQYF. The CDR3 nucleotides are TGTGCCAGCAGTTTCTTAGAGACCCAGTACTTC.